What follows are 25 T cell receptor beta chains derived from one specimen sequenced in a study of CD8 T cells in Susac syndrome. When the RNA was reverse transcribed, random hexamers were used with an input of about 0.5 to 1 ug. MiXCR, applied by TCRdb to the immunoSEQ multiplex PCR reads, yields one record per CDR3 protein. The repertoire consists of about 52,000 distinct CDR3 sequences, with just over 90% occurring once and the leading ten covering 0.4% to 0.55%. Sequenced material: CD8+ T cells from PBMCs. Source of these receptors: a human donor with multiple sclerosis.

The genes are TRBV15 and TRBJ2-1; D not certain. Germline CDR1 reads LNHNV; CDR2 reads YYDKDF (reference sequence). With 0 bases removed from V and 8 bases from J, the gap between germline ends came to 5 bases. The CDR3 is made up of 12 amino acids. The CDR3 here is CATSRDRDEQFF. The CDR3 nucleotides read TGTGCCACCAGCAGAGATCGCGATGAGCAGTTCTTC.

The chain recombines TRBV2 with TRBJ2-1; tentatively, D is TRBD2 (5 bases). This CDR3 contains 16 residues. Germline CDR1 reads SNHLY; CDR2 reads FYNNEI. V gave up 3 bases and J gave up 3 bases, with 15 bases separating them. As DNA, the CDR3 is TGTGCCAGCAGTGAGTGGTCCAGCGGTAGCTACAATGAGCAGTTCTTC. Translating it yields CASSEWSSGSYNEQFF.

The chain joins TRBV5-1 to TRBJ1-2, with TRBD1 identical over 10 bases. The ends lost 4 bases at V and 6 bases at J; junction bases unmatched: 12. Germline CDR1 SGHRS, CDR2 YFSETQ. This CDR3 comprises 16 residues. The CDR3 DNA reads TGCGCCAGCAGCCTCTACCGACAGGGGGCGCGGCATGGCTACACCTTC. This encodes CASSLYRQGARHGYTF.

CDR3 residues: CASSPIAGTIYEQYF. CDR3 nucleotides: TGTGCCAGCAGTCCCATCGCAGGGACCATATACGAGCAGTACTTC. The rearrangement joins TRBV27 to TRBJ2-7; D may match TRBD1 or TRBD2 (5 bases each). This CDR3 region has 15 residues. The germline V gene encodes CDR1 MNHEY and CDR2 SMNVEV (reference sequence). The V end was cut by 5 bases, the J end by 4 bases, with 18 bases between.

The chain joins TRBV11-3 to TRBJ1-1; tentative D call: TRBD1 (5 bases). CDR1 and CDR2 (germline): SGHNT, YENEEA. This CDR3 region has 15 residues. Trimming pared 0 bases from V and 3 bases from J, leaving 11 bases between. The CDR3 region is CASSLETGWYTEAFF. The CDR3 DNA reads TGTGCCAGCAGCTTAGAAACAGGCTGGTACACTGAAGCTTTCTTT.

This clonotype was recorded once. This sequence joins TRBV19 and TRBJ1-6, with no clear D. Trimming took off 5 bases at V and 10 bases at J, with 9 bases between the two ends. Germline lookup yields CDR1 LNHDA and CDR2 SQIVND (reference sequence). This CDR3 contains 12 residues. Written as DNA, the CDR3 is TGTGCCAGTAGTGTAGGAGGATCACCCCTCCACTTT. Its translation: CASSVGGSPLHF.

The chain carries TRBV9 and TRBJ2-7; D is perhaps TRBD1 (5 bases). CDR1 and CDR2 (germline): SGDLS, YYNGEE. This CDR3 is 13 amino acids long. Trimming cost V 3 bases and J 4 bases, with 11 bases left between them. This CDR3 reads CASSGQGVYEQYF. DNA for the CDR3: TGTGCCAGCAGCGGGCAGGGTGTATACGAGCAGTACTTC. Looking up the rest from reference TRBV9 and TRBJ2-7 gives the full variable domain: DSGVTQTPKHLITATGQRVTLRCSPRSGDLSVYWYQQSLDQGLQFLIQYYNGEERAKGNILERFSAQQFPDLHSELNLSSLELGDSALYFCASSGQGVYEQYFGPGTRLTVT.

This chain joins TRBV20-1 and TRBJ2-3; TRBD2 agrees at 7 bases. The CDR3 is 15 residues long. Trimming at V came to 0 bases and at J to 1 base, leaving 4 bases not matched to a gene. Germline V gene sequence: CDR1 DFQATT, CDR2 SNEGSKA (reference sequence). The CDR3 region is CSARDDLAGTDTQYF. CDR3 coding DNA: TGCAGTGCTAGAGATGACCTAGCGGGCACAGATACGCAGTATTTT.

The rearrangement uses TRBV29-1 and TRBJ2-1; D is possibly TRBD1 (6 bases). The CDR3 loop spans 15 amino acids. Germline-derived CDR1 and CDR2 are SQVTM and ANQGSEA. Trimming took 0 bases from V and 5 from J, leaving 14 bases between them. The CDR3 DNA is TGCAGCGTTGAAGAAGCCGGGACAAATCACAATGAGCAGTTCTTC. As protein: CSVEEAGTNHNEQFF.

This clonotype is a singleton in its sample. The chain employs TRBV18 and TRBJ2-6, with 9 nucleotides matching TRBD1. The V and J ends lost 0 bases and 0 bases, in that order; junction bases with no gene match: 12. The germline gives CDR1 KGHSH, CDR2 LQKENI. This CDR3 spans 21 amino acids. CDR3 residues: CASSPPPGSGQGNSGANVLTF. The DNA of the CDR3 is TGTGCCAGCTCACCACCACCGGGCAGCGGACAGGGGAACTCTGGGGCCAACGTCCTGACTTTC.

This rearrangement joins TRBV27 to TRBJ1-2; D is possibly TRBD1 (6 bases). With 3 bases removed from V and 2 bases from J, the gap between germline ends came to 10 bases. The CDR3 contains 14 residues. The germline CDR1 and CDR2 sequences are MNHEY and SMNVEV (reference sequence). Here the CDR3 reads CASSFTGLNYGYTF. In DNA, the CDR3 is TGTGCCAGCAGTTTTACAGGGTTGAACTATGGCTACACCTTC.

This clonotype was picked up one time. This chain uses TRBV11-3 with TRBJ2-1, with 15 bases fitting TRBD2. This CDR3 contains 16 residues. The V and J ends lost 4 bases and 5 bases, in that order; junction bases with no gene match: 3. Per the germline V gene, CDR1 is SGHNT and CDR2 is YENEEA. CDR3 in amino acids: CASSWGLAGGHNEQFF. The CDR3 coding sequence is TGTGCCAGCAGCTGGGGACTAGCGGGGGGTCACAATGAGCAGTTCTTC.

This chain links TRBV6-5 with TRBJ1-4; 8 positions agree with TRBD1. V lost 5 bases, J lost 3 bases, and 5 bases stayed unmatched. The CDR3 is 15 amino acids. Germline V gene lookup returns CDR1 MNHEY and CDR2 SVGAGI. The DNA of the CDR3 is TGTGCCAGCAGTACCAGGGGGCTAGCTAATGAAAAACTGTTTTTT. This gives the protein CASSTRGLANEKLFF.

The CDR3 sequence: CASSHRGLDQPQHF. The CDR3 DNA follows: TGCGCCAGCAGCCACAGGGGGCTAGATCAGCCCCAGCATTTT. The chain is built from TRBV4-1 and TRBJ1-5; 8 bases are a match to TRBD1. CDR1 is MGHRA and CDR2 is YSYEKL in the germline V gene. After removal of 3 bases from V and 5 bases from J, the junction contained 3 bases not matched to a gene. The CDR3 runs 14 residues.

The J gene is TRBJ2-5, the V gene TRBV4-3; D gene uncertain. The CDR3 extends over 14 amino acids. Trimming took 0 bases from V and 5 from J, leaving 10 bases between them. Germline lookup yields CDR1 LGHNA and CDR2 YSLEER. The CDR3 sequence: CASSQDRVRETQYF. For the CDR3, the DNA is TGCGCCAGCAGCCAAGATCGGGTGAGGGAGACCCAGTACTTC.

The chain recombines TRBV7-6 with TRBJ1-4; D gene ambiguous. Per germline, CDR1 SGHVS and CDR2 FNYEAQ. Trimming left V 5 bases short and J 3 bases short, with 10 bases between. The CDR3 has 14 amino acids. CDR3 region: CASSLRSANEKLFF. In nucleotides, the CDR3 is TGTGCCAGCAGCCTCAGAAGCGCTAATGAAAAACTGTTTTTT.

This clonotype was detected only once. The rearrangement joins TRBV6-1 to TRBJ1-5; TRBD1 matches at 9 bases. The CDR3 sequence is 15 residues long. The ends lost 0 bases at V and 9 bases at J; junction bases unmatched: 6. Per the germline V gene, CDR1 is MNHNS and CDR2 is SASEGT. DNA for the CDR3: TGTGCCAGCAGTGAAGCTCCGGACAGGGGAAGGCCCCAGCATTTT. It specifies CASSEAPDRGRPQHF.

The chain employs TRBV5-1 and TRBJ2-7; D gene uncertain. Trimming removed 3 bases from V and 0 bases from J, with 16 bases in between. The CDR3 contains 16 residues. CDR1 SGHRS and CDR2 YFSETQ come from the germline V gene. Here the CDR3 DNA reads TGCGCCAGCAGCTCCGGGTTGGGCAGGTACTCCTACGAGCAGTACTTC. This encodes CASSSGLGRYSYEQYF.

J is TRBJ2-7 and V is TRBV20-1, with 7 positions matching TRBD1. V lost 6 bases and J lost 0; bases outside the gene matches: 11. In germline, CDR1 is DFQATT, CDR2 SNEGSKA (reference sequence). The CDR3 contains 15 residues. DNA of the CDR3: TGCAGTGCAGCACCCTACAGGGGAGACTCCTACGAGCAGTACTTC. Its translation is CSAAPYRGDSYEQYF.

The CDR3 here is CASSLRTGSYEQYF. DNA for the CDR3: TGTGCCAGCAGCCTTAGGACGGGTTCCTACGAGCAGTACTTC. V is TRBV7-2 and J is TRBJ2-7; D ambiguous. The CDR3 is made up of 14 amino acids. Per germline, CDR1 SGHTA and CDR2 FQGNSA. V was pared by 5 bases and J by 1 base, with 12 bases between.

This clonotype was counted a single time. The rearrangement links TRBV9 to TRBJ1-1; D is unclear. Trimming took off 5 bases at V and 4 bases at J, with 12 bases between the two ends. This CDR3 is 13 amino acids long. CDR1 and CDR2 from the germline V gene are SGDLS and YYNGEE. CDR3 in amino acids: CASSLWGSTEAFF. The CDR3 DNA is TGTGCCAGCAGTCTTTGGGGAAGCACTGAAGCTTTCTTT.

This chain joins TRBV15 and TRBJ1-2; possible D gene TRBD1, 5 bases. Between the trimmed V and J ends, which lost 0 bases and 0 bases, there was a span of 8 bases. The germline CDR1 and CDR2 sequences are LNHNV and YYDKDF (reference sequence). This CDR3 is 15 amino acids long. CDR3 region: CATSRDRVANYGYTF. The CDR3 DNA reads TGTGCCACCAGCAGAGACAGGGTAGCTAACTATGGCTACACCTTC.

The gene calls are TRBV25-1 and TRBJ1-1, with 8 bases that match TRBD1. CDR3 size: 13 residues. In germline, CDR1 is MGHDK, CDR2 SYGVNS. V lost 1 base and J lost 6; bases outside the gene matches: 1. The CDR3 reads CASSESGGPEAFF. DNA for the CDR3: TGTGCCAGCAGTGAATCAGGGGGCCCTGAAGCTTTCTTT.

V is TRBV28 and J is TRBJ2-5, with D uncertain. Trimming removed 4 bases from V and 0 bases from J, with 12 bases in between. The CDR3 is 15 amino acids. Germline CDR1 reads MDHEN; CDR2 reads SYDVKM. CDR3 protein: CASSSAYSNQETQYF. In DNA, the CDR3 is TGTGCCAGCAGTTCCGCATACAGCAACCAAGAGACCCAGTACTTC.

The chain uses TRBV20-1 and TRBJ1-1; 7 bases map to TRBD1. Germline lookup yields CDR1 DFQATT and CDR2 SNEGSKA (reference sequence). With 3 bases clipped from V and 4 bases from J, the junction kept 8 bases outside the gene matches. The CDR3 loop spans 14 amino acids. The CDR3 loop is CSARPGGRGTEAFF. In DNA form, the CDR3 reads TGCAGTGCTAGGCCAGGGGGTAGGGGCACTGAAGCTTTCTTT.